A selection of T cell receptor beta chains follows, all from one sample in a study of blood T cell repertoires in COVID-19. Using immunoSEQ multiplex PCR, the repertoire was profiled, and TCRdb retains in-frame clones only, with some absent. The sample carries 180,000 or so clones, about 85% recorded once. Sequencing input: peripheral blood. Receptors originate from a person between 65 and 79 years old with COVID-19, enrolled during active disease. CDR3s include the opening cysteine and the closing phenylalanine or tryptophan. D genes are given only for firm matches. Rows may omit the clone size; those that give it use once, few, many or a size class.

clone_size d_call j_call v_call cdr3_nt cdr3_aa
. . TRBJ1-1 TRBV19 TGTGCCAGTAGTATCGGGGGAGGGAACACTGAAGCTTTCTTT CASSIGGGNTEAFF
. . TRBJ1-2 TRBV18 TGTGCCAGCTCACCGTCCGGGGGGGTCGCGGGGTATGGCTACACCTTC CASSPSGGVAGYGYTF
. TRBD1 TRBJ1-1 TRBV11-1 TGTGCCAGCAGCCCTATACAGGGGATGAACACTGAAGCTTTCTTT CASSPIQGMNTEAFF
. TRBD2 TRBJ2-1 TRBV28 TGTGCCAGCATCCGCGGGGGGGCTTCCTACAATGAGCAGTTCTTC CASIRGGASYNEQFF
. . TRBJ1-1 TRBV7-2 TGTGCCAGCAGCTTGACAGAGAACACTGAAGCTTTCTTT CASSLTENTEAFF
. . TRBJ1-4 TRBV4-3 TGCGCCAGCAGCCAGTATCGCGAACCGTATGAAAAACTGTTTTTT CASSQYREPYEKLFF
. . TRBJ1-2 TRBV7-2 TGTGCCAGCAGCCGCGACAGGCAGGATGGCTACACCTTC CASSRDRQDGYTF
once . TRBJ2-3 TRBV4-2 TGTGCCAGCAGCCAAGAAGTCCTCGGTGCGGGATTGACTAGCACAGATACGCAGTATTTT CASSQEVLGAGLTSTDTQYF
. TRBD2 TRBJ2-6 TRBV2 TGTGCCAGCAGTGAAACACGGGGGGGCTCTGGGGCCAACGTCCTGACTTTC CASSETRGGSGANVLTF
. TRBD2 TRBJ2-7 TRBV7-2 TGTGCCAGCAGCTTATTTCCTAGCGGGAGGGCCCGCTCCTACGAGCAGTACTTC CASSLFPSGRARSYEQYF
. . TRBJ2-3 TRBV9 TGTGCCAGCAGCGTAGCTGGCAGGAGCACAGATACGCAGTATTTT CASSVAGRSTDTQYF
. . TRBJ1-6 TRBV10-1 TGCGCCAGCAGTGCTTGTAATTCACCCCTCCACTTT CASSACNSPLHF
. . TRBJ1-1 TRBV27 TGTGCCAGCAGTTTAAGCTACTCTATTGGTTGGAACACTGAAGCTTTCTTT CASSLSYSIGWNTEAFF
. TRBD1 TRBJ2-1 TRBV7-2 TGTGCCAGCAGCTTAAGTGCAGGGGGCGCCTACAATGAGCAGTTCTTC CASSLSAGGAYNEQFF
. . TRBJ1-5 TRBV7-8 TGTGCCAGCAGCTTAGGTGGCGGGTATAGCAATCAGCCCCAGCATTTT CASSLGGGYSNQPQHF
once . TRBJ2-1 TRBV5-1 TGCGCCAGCAGCTTGTGGTCGGGAAGGGCCGATGAGCAGTTCTTC CASSLWSGRADEQFF
. TRBD1 TRBJ1-4 TRBV27 TGTGCCAGCAGTTTTAGGACGAAGCGGGACAGGGCGGAGGAAAAACTGTTTTTT CASSFRTKRDRAEEKLFF
once TRBD1 TRBJ1-2 TRBV5-5 TGTGCCAGCAGCTTGGACACAGGGGATGTAGGCTACACCTTC CASSLDTGDVGYTF
many . TRBJ1-4 TRBV6-5 TGTGCCAGCACGAGGTCGGGGGGCGGGGAAAAACTGTTTTTT CASTRSGGGEKLFF
few . TRBJ2-7 TRBV11-2 TGTGCCAGCAGCTTTCCAGGTGAAATCTACGAGCAGTACTTC CASSFPGEIYEQYF
once TRBD1 TRBJ2-7 TRBV18 TGTGCCAGCTTTCGACAGGGGGCCGACGAGCAGTACTTC CASFRQGADEQYF
. . TRBJ2-2 TRBV2 TGTGCCAGCAGCGAACGACAGACCGGGGAGCTGTTTTTT CASSERQTGELFF
. . TRBJ1-5 TRBV5-6 TGTGCCAGCAGCACTCAGGGATACGATGGTCAGCCCCAGCATTTT CASSTQGYDGQPQHF
. . TRBJ1-2 TRBV28 TGTGCCAGCAGTCCCCTCCCAGCGGACAGCGGCAGAGGCTACACCTTC CASSPLPADSGRGYTF
. TRBD1 TRBJ2-7 TRBV12-3/TRBV12-4 TGTGCCAGCAGTCGGGACAGGATTTCCGAGCAGTACTTC CASSRDRISEQYF
. . TRBJ1-1 TRBV5-5 TGTGCCAGCAGCTTTATGCACTGGAACACTGAAGCTTTCTTT CASSFMHWNTEAFF
. TRBD1 TRBJ2-2 TRBV27 TGTGCCAGCAGTCCTAGAGGGGACAGCTACACCGGGGAGCTGTTTTTT CASSPRGDSYTGELFF
. TRBD2 TRBJ2-1 TRBV14 TGTGCCAGCAGCCAAGGATGGGGACTAGCGGCGATTGAGCAGTTCTTC CASSQGWGLAAIEQFF
. TRBD2 TRBJ2-2 TRBV5-6 TGTGCCAGCAGCACCCGGACTAGTCGGAACACCGGGGAGCTGTTTTTT CASSTRTSRNTGELFF
. . TRBJ1-4 TRBV5-1 TGCGCCAGCAGCTTGGAAGGCGGGGCTAATGAAAAACTGTTTTTT CASSLEGGANEKLFF